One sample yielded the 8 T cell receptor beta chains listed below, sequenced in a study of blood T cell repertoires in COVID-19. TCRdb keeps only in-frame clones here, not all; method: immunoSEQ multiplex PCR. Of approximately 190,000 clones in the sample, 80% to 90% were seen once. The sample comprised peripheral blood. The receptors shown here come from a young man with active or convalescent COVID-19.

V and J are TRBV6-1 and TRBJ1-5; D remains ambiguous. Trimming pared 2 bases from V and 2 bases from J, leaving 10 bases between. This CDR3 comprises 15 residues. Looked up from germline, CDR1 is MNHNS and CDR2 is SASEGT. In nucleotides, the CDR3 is TGTGCCAGCAGTGAACTCCCGGCGGGCAATCAGCCCCAGCATTTT. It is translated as CASSELPAGNQPQHF.

The CDR3 sequence: CASGSLLAGGRNEQFF. DNA of the CDR3: TGTGCTAGTGGTTCGCTACTAGCGGGGGGGCGGAATGAGCAGTTCTTC. The chain combines TRBV12-5 with TRBJ2-1; 13 nucleotides match TRBD2. V lost 4 bases to trimming and J lost 7 bases; unmatched junction nucleotides: 7. Germline V gene lookup returns CDR1 LGHNT and CDR2 FRNRAP. There are 16 residues in the CDR3. The variable domain in full, with the rest retrieved from reference TRBV12-5 and TRBJ2-1, is DARVTQTPRHKVTEMGQEVTMRCQPILGHNTVFWYRQTMMQGLELLAYFRNRAPLDDSGMPKDRFSAEMPDATLATLKIQPSEPRDSAVYFCASGSLLAGGRNEQFFGPGTRLTVL.

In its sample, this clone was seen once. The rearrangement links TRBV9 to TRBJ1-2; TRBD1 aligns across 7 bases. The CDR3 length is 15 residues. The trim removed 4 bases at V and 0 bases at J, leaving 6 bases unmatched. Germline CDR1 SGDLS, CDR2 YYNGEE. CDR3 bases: TGTGCCAGCAGCATCAGTGACAGGGCTAACTATGGCTACACCTTC. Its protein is CASSISDRANYGYTF.

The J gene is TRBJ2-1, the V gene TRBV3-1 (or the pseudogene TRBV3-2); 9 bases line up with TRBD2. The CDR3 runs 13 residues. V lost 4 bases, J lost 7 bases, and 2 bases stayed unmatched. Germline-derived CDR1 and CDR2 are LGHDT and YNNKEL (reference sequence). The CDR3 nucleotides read TGTGCCAGCAGCCTCACTAGCGGGAATGAGCAGTTCTTC. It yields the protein CASSLTSGNEQFF.

In nucleotides, the CDR3 is TGTGCCAGCAGGATCGTCCGTGGGGGGGCTGAAGCTTTCTTT. Amino acid sequence: CASRIVRGGAEAFF. The chain is built from TRBV28 and TRBJ1-1, with D possibly matching TRBD1 (5 bases). The ends were cut back, 6 bases at V and 6 bases at J, with 17 bases in the middle. The CDR3 loop spans 14 amino acids. Germline V CDR1 and CDR2: MDHEN, SYDVKM.

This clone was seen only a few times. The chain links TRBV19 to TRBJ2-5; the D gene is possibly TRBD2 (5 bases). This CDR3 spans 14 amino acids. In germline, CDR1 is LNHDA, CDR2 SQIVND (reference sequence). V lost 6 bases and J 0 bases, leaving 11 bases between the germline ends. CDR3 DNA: TGTGCCAGTAGGGGAGTAGGGTACCAAGAGACCCAGTACTTC. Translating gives CASRGVGYQETQYF.

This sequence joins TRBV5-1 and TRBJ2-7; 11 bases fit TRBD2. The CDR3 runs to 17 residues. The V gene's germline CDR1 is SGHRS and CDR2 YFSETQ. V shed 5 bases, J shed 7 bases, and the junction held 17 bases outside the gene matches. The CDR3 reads CASRGTSGLSLSREQYF. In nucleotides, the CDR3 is TGCGCCAGCAGAGGGACTAGCGGACTATCCCTTTCTCGGGAGCAGTACTTC.

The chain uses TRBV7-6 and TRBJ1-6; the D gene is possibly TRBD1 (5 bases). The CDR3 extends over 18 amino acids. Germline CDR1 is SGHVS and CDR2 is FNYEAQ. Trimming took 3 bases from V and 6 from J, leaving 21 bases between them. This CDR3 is CASSLGIQTVNSNSPLHF. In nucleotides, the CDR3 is TGTGCCAGCAGCTTGGGTATCCAGACAGTTAATAGTAATTCACCCCTCCACTTT.